The 27 T cell receptor beta chains in this list originate from one sample, sequenced in a study of cytomegalovirus exposure and HLA in healthy donors. The PCR contained 60 Vbeta and 13 Jbeta primers. This table comes from immunoSEQ multiplex PCR, and its TCRdb copy is limited to in-frame clones, with some not included. The table includes about 230,000 clones, about 83% detected once. The sequenced sample was PBMCs. These receptors came from a human donor in good health.

This rearrangement joins TRBV14 to TRBJ1-1, with 9 bases fitting TRBD1. The V segment lost 4 bases and the J segment 2 bases; nucleotides outside the gene matches: 8. The CDR3 is 16 residues long. From germline, CDR1 is SGHDN and CDR2 FVKESK. This chain's CDR3 is CASSPLGTGSNTEAFF. CDR3 bases: TGTGCCAGCAGCCCCTTGGGGACAGGGTCAAACACTGAAGCTTTCTTT.

A few counts support this clone. This specimen includes other DNA sequences encoding the same CDR3. This chain connects TRBV18 to TRBJ1-5; perhaps TRBD1 as D (5 bases). Germline CDR1 is KGHSH and CDR2 is LQKENI. Between the trimmed V and J ends, which lost 1 base and 4 bases, there was a span of 5 bases. The CDR3 sequence is 13 residues long. The CDR3 protein is CASSPQGNQPQHF. In nucleotides, the CDR3 is TGTGCCAGCTCACCACAGGGGAATCAGCCCCAGCATTTT.

The genes are TRBV28 and TRBJ1-5; maybe TRBD1 (5 bases). The CDR3 sequence is 16 residues long. Germline V lookup: CDR1 MDHEN, CDR2 SYDVKM. V was pared by 7 bases and J by 5 bases, with 21 bases between. The CDR3 DNA reads as TGTGCCAGCACCACTTTAGGCGCAGGGATTTATCAGCCCCAGCATTTT. Protein product: CASTTLGAGIYQPQHF.

The rearrangement links TRBV10-1 to TRBJ1-4; 9 bases agree with TRBD1. V lost 0 bases to trimming and J lost 7 bases; unmatched junction nucleotides: 9. CDR3 length: 17 amino acids. Germline assignment: CDR1 WNHNN and CDR2 SYGVQD (reference sequence). CDR3 DNA sequence: TGCGCCAGCAGTGAGTCAATTTCGGGACAGGGACGTGAAAAACTGTTTTTT. This codes for CASSESISGQGREKLFF.

The chain uses TRBV2 and TRBJ1-5, with a weak D call TRBD1 (6 bases). The germline CDR1 and CDR2 sequences are SNHLY and FYNNEI. This CDR3 spans 16 amino acids. Trimming left V 2 bases short and J 6 bases short, with 17 bases between. The CDR3 nucleotides are TGTGCCAGCAGTGAACTTGCAGGGGTCATGAGTCAGCCCCAGCATTTT. It codes for CASSELAGVMSQPQHF.

The genes are TRBV7-9 and TRBJ2-3; 10 bases are shared with TRBD2. The V and J ends lost 2 bases and 3 bases, in that order; junction bases with no gene match: 5. Germline V gene lookup returns CDR1 SEHNR and CDR2 FQNEAQ (reference sequence). The CDR3 loop spans 16 amino acids. The CDR3 protein is CASSLPTSGKTDTQYF. The CDR3 bases are TGTGCCAGCAGCTTACCAACTAGCGGGAAAACAGATACGCAGTATTTT.

The chain is built from TRBV2 and TRBJ1-1, with TRBD1 matching 8 bases. Unmatched junction bases numbered 17, after V lost 1 base and J lost 1 base. Germline values: CDR1 SNHLY, CDR2 FYNNEI. The CDR3 is 20 residues long. This CDR3 reads CASSEVLGQVVDIWNTEAFF. In nucleotides, the CDR3 is TGTGCCAGCAGTGAAGTATTGGGACAGGTCGTTGACATTTGGAACACTGAAGCTTTCTTT.

V usage is TRBV7-8 and J usage is TRBJ2-2; D gene uncertain. V lost 1 base and J lost 0, with 6 bases in between. CDR1 and CDR2 (germline): SGHVS, FQNEAQ. The CDR3 is 15 residues long. CDR3 loop: CASSLDGANTGELFF. The CDR3 region has the DNA TGTGCCAGCAGCTTAGACGGAGCGAACACCGGGGAGCTGTTTTTT.

The chain recombines TRBV28 with TRBJ2-7; a weak D match, TRBD1 (5 bases). The CDR3 contains 13 residues. Per the germline V gene, CDR1 is MDHEN and CDR2 is SYDVKM. With 3 bases removed from V and 4 bases from J, the gap between germline ends came to 10 bases. Written as DNA, the CDR3 is TGTGCCAGCAGTTTCCGCACAGGTTACGAGCAGTACTTC. Encoded protein: CASSFRTGYEQYF. Using reference TRBV28 and TRBJ2-7 for the parts outside the CDR3, the full variable domain is DVKVTQSSRYLVKRTGEKVFLECVQDMDHENMFWYRQDPGLGLRLIYFSYDVKMKEKGDIPEGYSVSREKKERFSLILESASTNQTSMYLCASSFRTGYEQYFGPGTRLTVT.

The chain has TRBV7-9 and TRBJ2-3; the D gene is possibly TRBD2 (6 bases). Germline CDR1 is SEHNR and CDR2 is FQNEAQ (reference sequence). With 9 bases removed from V and 4 bases from J, the gap between germline ends came to 11 bases. This CDR3 has 12 amino acids. DNA of the CDR3: TGTGCCAGGGGAGGTGTGGCAGATACGCAGTATTTT. Its translation: CARGGVADTQYF.

The chain joins TRBV6-6 to TRBJ1-1, with D possibly being TRBD1 (5 bases). From germline, CDR1 is MNHNY and CDR2 SVGAGI (reference sequence). CDR3 length equals 15 residues. Trimming took 4 bases from V and 5 from J, leaving 17 bases between them. CDR3 region: CASSSAREGLTEAFF. The CDR3 nucleotides are TGTGCCAGCAGTTCCGCCCGGGAGGGGCTTACTGAAGCTTTCTTT.

The V call is TRBV6-5, the J call TRBJ2-1; D may be TRBD2 (6 bases). The CDR3 runs to 14 residues. The germline CDR1 and CDR2 sequences are MNHEY and SVGAGI. Trimming pared 0 bases from V and 6 bases from J, leaving 9 bases between. CDR3 residues: CASSYSGTRNEQFF. For the CDR3, the DNA is TGTGCCAGCAGTTACTCGGGGACTCGCAATGAGCAGTTCTTC.

This clone was observed a handful of times. The chain couples TRBV2 to TRBJ2-1, with D unresolved. Between the trimmed V and J ends, which lost 3 bases and 9 bases, there was a span of 9 bases. CDR3 length: 12 residues. Germline V gene lookup returns CDR1 SNHLY and CDR2 FYNNEI. CDR3 sequence: CASSDWSGEQFF. The CDR3 coding sequence is TGTGCCAGCAGTGATTGGTCCGGTGAGCAGTTCTTC.

The chain couples TRBV30 to TRBJ2-5; 9 bases are a match to TRBD2. With the DNA end fitting TRBJ2-7 better, the J assignment may be wrong. Germline CDR1 reads GTSNPN; CDR2 reads SVGIG (reference sequence). This CDR3 spans 14 amino acids. CDR3 DNA: TGTGCCTGGAGCCTTTACGGCGGGGGGGGCGAGCAGTACTTC. Residues: CAWSLYGGGGEQYF.

The rearrangement joins TRBV7-6 to TRBJ2-7, with 9 bases identical to TRBD1. The CDR3 is 16 amino acids. Looked up from germline, CDR1 is SGHVS and CDR2 is FNYEAQ. J gave up 1 base and V 1 base, and 5 bases lay outside the gene matches. CDR3 residues: CASSLVETGGSYEQYF. As DNA, the CDR3 is TGTGCCAGCAGCTTAGTTGAGACAGGGGGGTCCTACGAGCAGTACTTC.

The V gene is TRBV5-8, the J gene TRBJ2-1; D not certain. Trimming pared 4 bases from V and 4 bases from J, leaving 3 bases between. CDR3 length equals 11 residues. Germline CDR1 SGHTS, CDR2 YDEGEE. The CDR3 DNA follows: TGTGCCAGCAGCCAATACAATGAGCAGTTCTTC. This translates into CASSQYNEQFF.

This sequence joins TRBV2 and TRBJ1-2, with a possible D match to TRBD1 (5 bases). The CDR3 covers 12 residues. Deletions cut 7 bases from V and 6 bases from J, with 12 bases between. Germline values: CDR1 SNHLY, CDR2 FYNNEI. CDR3 DNA: TGTGCCAGCACCTCCCGGGGGGATGGCTACACCTTC. Translation gives CASTSRGDGYTF.

J is TRBJ1-6 and V is TRBV21-1. TRBV21-1 is reported as a pseudogene. The CDR3 contains 13 residues. CDR3 amino acids: CASKRDRRSPLHF. CDR3 in DNA: TGTGCCAGCAAGAGGGATCGAAGGTCACCCCTCCACTTT.

V gene TRBV18 combines with J gene TRBJ1-5, with 10 bases identical to TRBD1. V shed 2 bases, J shed 0 bases, and the junction held 1 base outside the gene matches. This CDR3 contains 16 residues. In germline, CDR1 is KGHSH, CDR2 LQKENI. CDR3 DNA sequence: TGTGCCAGCTCACCAGGGACAGGGGATAGCAATCAGCCCCAGCATTTT. Protein: CASSPGTGDSNQPQHF. Together with reference TRBV18 and TRBJ1-5, the CDR3 gives the full variable domain: NAGVMQNPRHLVRRRGQEARLRCSPMKGHSHVYWYRQLPEEGLKFMVYLQKENIIDESGMPKERFSAEFPKEGPSILRIQQVVRGDSAAYFCASSPGTGDSNQPQHFGDGTRLSIL.

V usage is TRBV4-2 and J usage is TRBJ2-5; TRBD1 is a possible D gene (5 bases). Germline-derived CDR1 and CDR2 are LGHNA and YNFKEQ. CDR3 length: 14 amino acids. The V gene lost 1 base and the J gene lost 4 bases, with 10 bases spanning the gap. The CDR3 bases are TGTGCCAGCAGCCAAGCGAAGGGGCGAGAGACCCAGTACTTC. It specifies CASSQAKGRETQYF.

This clone appeared a few times. This chain uses TRBV6-1 with TRBJ1-1; the match to TRBD1 covers 8 bases. This CDR3 has 14 amino acids. Germline V lookup: CDR1 MNHNS, CDR2 SASEGT. Trimming removed 6 bases from V and 1 base from J; junction bases left unmatched: 4. The CDR3 here is CASRGQAPNTEAFF. The CDR3 region has the DNA TGTGCCAGCAGGGGACAGGCCCCGAACACTGAAGCTTTCTTT.

The CDR3 nucleotides are TGCGCCAGCTTTAAATTCCCCGGACAGGGGGCCACAGATACGCAGTATTTT. Amino acids: CASFKFPGQGATDTQYF. The chain is built from TRBV5-1 and TRBJ2-3; 11 bases line up with TRBD1. CDR1 is SGHRS and CDR2 is YFSETQ in the germline V gene. V was pared by 7 bases and J by 2 bases, with 12 bases of the junction left unmatched. The CDR3 contains 17 residues.

The chain combines TRBV19 with TRBJ2-7; 8 bases line up with TRBD2. Germline assignment: CDR1 LNHDA and CDR2 SQIVND (reference sequence). With V trimmed by 4 bases and J by 0 bases, 5 bases remained unmatched. The CDR3 is made up of 15 amino acids. CDR3 region: CASSTAGTSSYEQYF. The CDR3 DNA reads TGTGCCAGTAGTACAGCCGGGACTAGCTCCTACGAGCAGTACTTC.

V gene TRBV11-2 combines with J gene TRBJ2-7; tentatively, D is TRBD1 (6 bases). Trimming removed 5 bases from V and 2 bases from J, with 16 bases in between. The CDR3 is made up of 15 amino acids. Per the germline V gene, CDR1 is SGHAT and CDR2 is FQNNGV. CDR3 in amino acids: CASSPILTGTYEQYF. CDR3 in DNA: TGTGCCAGCAGCCCCATTCTTACAGGGACCTACGAGCAGTACTTC.

The chain recombines TRBV5-4 with TRBJ2-2; 9 positions match TRBD1. V lost 3 bases, J lost 6 bases, and 6 bases stayed unmatched. Germline V lookup: CDR1 SGHNT, CDR2 YYREEE (reference sequence). The CDR3 extends over 15 amino acids. This CDR3 reads CASSWGTGKAGELFF. CDR3 sequence (DNA): TGTGCCAGCAGCTGGGGGACAGGGAAGGCCGGGGAGCTGTTTTTT.

The V call is TRBV11-1, the J call TRBJ1-2; 7 positions match TRBD1. With 5 bases clipped from V and 5 bases from J, the junction kept 5 bases outside the gene matches. The CDR3 is made up of 13 amino acids. The germline CDR1 and CDR2 sequences are SGHAT and FQDESV (reference sequence). CDR3 amino acids: CASSLDRDYGYTF. The DNA for the CDR3 is TGTGCCAGCAGCCTAGACAGGGATTATGGCTACACCTTC.

The chain's CDR3 is CASSSKRGARPYEQYF. For the CDR3, the DNA is TGTGCCAGCAGCTCCAAACGCGGGGCGCGTCCCTACGAGCAGTACTTC. The rearrangement joins TRBV7-2 to TRBJ2-7; perhaps TRBD2 as D (6 bases). Germline V gene lookup returns CDR1 SGHTA and CDR2 FQGNSA. Deletions cut 4 bases from V and 2 bases from J, with 18 bases between. The CDR3 consists of 16 residues.